This TCR beta chain was obtained from a study of blood T cell repertoires in COVID-19. The CDR3 contains 12 residues. Germline V CDR1 and CDR2: SGHNT, YYREEE (reference sequence). V was cut by 0 bases and J by 3 bases, with 4 bases left in between. Clones were read by immunoSEQ multiplex PCR, and TCRdb kept only the in-frame ones, dropping some. There are about 400,000 clones in the sample; 89% occur only once, and 1.7% lies in the top ten. The rearrangement links TRBV5-4 to TRBJ2-7; the D is unclear. The sequenced sample was PBMCs or T cells enriched from blood (not recorded which). The clonotype comes from a woman aged 25 to 39 who had recovered from COVID-19. CDR3 amino acids: CASSLDNYEQYF. The CDR3 DNA reads TGTGCCAGCAGCTTGGATAACTACGAGCAGTACTTC.